The source of this TCR beta chain is a study of blood T cells in healthy people across ages (dated by TCRdb to about 2015). Describing the broader study: In model experiments, template switching captured about one uniquely barcoded TCR beta cDNA molecule for every two T cells. To track age-related changes in TCR beta repertoire diversity, the study relied on deep sequencing normalized with unique cDNA molecular identifiers. The donors were divided into four age groups: young (average around 16 years), middle-aged (approximately 39), aged (around 67) and long-lived (approximately 74). To avoid experimental bias, donors of different ages were distributed randomly across sequencing lanes. The study analyzed two additional independent replicas of 1 million unique cDNA reads from the same blood draw for two donors, one aged 18 to 30 and one aged 80 or older.

The receptor library was made with 5' RACE. Sequencer: Illumina HiSeq 2500. A second PCR of 7 to 11 cycles was performed with a sample-barcoded 5' primer and a J-beta primer mix. A unique molecular identifier was introduced onto each TCR beta cDNA molecule by a template-switch 5' adaptor carrying 12 random nucleotides. Each sample yielded at least 2.5 million CDR3-containing paired-end reads. First-strand cDNA was synthesized from all RNA with the Mint cDNA synthesis kit, primed by a TRBC-specific oligonucleotide. After uracil-DNA glycosylase treatment, a first 18-cycle PCR used universal primers M1SS and BC2_uni_R on all cDNA. In the source study's methods: For normalization, 1 million high-quality reads, each with a distinct molecular identifier, were randomly selected from each sample. Reads sharing molecular identifiers were discarded rather than binned into consensus sequences. MiTCR, set to a Q25 quality threshold and the strictest error-elimination algorithm, was used for CDR3 identification, clonotype clustering and error correction. A nonparametric unseen species model with Euler transformation was used to estimate lower-bound total TCR beta diversity. TCRdb ran its own pipeline on the public reads, namely fastp trimming at Q25 and MiXCR clone calling, and kept in-frame beta chains. A single entry per CDR3 protein holds the most common genes and DNA from its merged rows. Here the V and J calls rest on TCRdb's processing, not on the authors' analysis. The sample table shows about 670,000 distinct CDR3 sequences, and 52% are seen once. Roughly 13% of the sample belongs to the ten largest clones.

Systemically healthy Caucasian individuals from Russia, approximately 39 in total and aged roughly 6 to 100 years, were included as donors. Each donor gave around 9.5 milliliters of peripheral blood, collected into EDTA-treated Vacutainer tubes. Ficoll-Paque density-gradient centrifugation was used to isolate PBMCs, with at least 6 million per sample. Trizol reagent was used to extract total RNA from the PBMCs, yielding at least 5.5 micrograms per sample. For every donor, an aliquot of PBMCs went through flow cytometry to measure the percentages of naive CD45RAhigh/CD27high T cells. For this clonotype: Its antigen target is currently unknown. It may be a read error: a sequence one base away is much more abundant.

CDR1 and CDR2, per the germline V gene, are SGHTA and FQGNSA. The CDR3 covers 16 residues, taking in both the cysteine and the phenylalanine. The retained sequence is limited to the CDR3, 48 bases, with the frame set at the first base. Here is what the overall study found, with its caveats: Bulk unsorted PBMC profiling prevented conclusive comparison of naive and antigen-experienced compartments. The long-lived group showed more naive CD4+ T cells, fewer expanded clones and increased TCR diversity than the aged group, suggesting age selection. Observed TCR beta diversity correlated strongly with the percentage of naive T cells measured by flow cytometry. Estimates of total diversity based on one million sequenced T cells were considered lower bounds and underestimates. The CMV infection status of donors was not known, potentially confounding age-related changes in expanded clonotypes. Observed TCR beta diversity per million T cells fell roughly linearly with age, and a significant reduction was already apparent by age around 36.

The receptor chain draws on TRBV7-2 and TRBJ2-5; the D gene is possibly TRBD1 or TRBD2, with 5 bases matching each. The sequenced material came from blood. The clonotype originates from an elderly woman in good health. The sequence in DNA is TGTGCCAGCAGCTCCCCATCGGGGCCCAAGAAAGAGACCCTGTACTTC. It encodes CASSSPSGPKKETLYF.